This TCR beta chain was captured by sequencing in a study of blood T cell repertoires in COVID-19 (dated by TCRdb to 2020 to 2021). Study-wide context: The collaborator samples originated in the United States, Italy and Spain and spanned the acute and convalescent phases of COVID-19. The material from the prospective study consisted of cDNA or gDNA derived from T cells, B-cell-depleted T cells, or PBMCs. Deeply sampled blood TCRbeta repertoires from subjects exposed to, actively infected with, or recovered from COVID-19 were included in the dataset. The repertoires were released in a freely available public database meant as a resource for research on the immune response to SARS-CoV-2. Samples came from the ongoing ImmuneRACE study (first 160 participants) plus 1,254 subjects from 6 global collaborators. The sample metadata nearly always contained a de-identified subject ID, COVID-19 status, age in years and sex. Where HLA class I and class II types were available, the types were taken from metadata supplied by the sample provider, not from assay-based typing.

The CDR3 starts with the cysteine, ends with the phenylalanine, and has 16 residues. Only CDR3 DNA remains: 48 bases, in frame from the first base. Looking up the germline V gene yields CDR1 SGDLS and CDR2 YYNGEE. V is trimmed back by 0 bases and J by 3 bases, and the junction contains 5 bases that no gene match accounts for. To note about this clone: The antigen it recognizes is unknown. Per-base qualities were not stored, and no clone one base away is much larger.

TCRbeta CDR3 regions were amplified from genomic DNA using the immunoSEQ Assay, a bias-controlled multiplex PCR. Per the original workflow: The number of nucleated cells in each sample was estimated from the amplification of reference gene primers within the assay. Sequence reads were collapsed and filtered to measure the absolute abundance of every unique TCRbeta CDR3 rearrangement. For each sample, productive Simpson clonality was calculated by taking the square root of Simpson's diversity index across productive rearrangements. TCRdb took this table from immuneACCESS and kept in-frame rearrangements with V and J called. Such tables lack part of the clones; where checked against another copy, unresolved V genes explain under half of the gap, and the rest is unexplained. V and J calls and clone size are as listed in that table; D and trimming were resolved from the DNA. Here the sample has about 230,000 clones; 65% to 90% occur a single time. Less than 8% of the sample rests with the top ten.

Collaborating institutions collected whole blood in K2EDTA tubes following their own protocols. Collaborator samples were shipped for TCRbeta analysis as frozen whole blood, isolated PBMCs, or DNA extracted from either sample type. Study-wide conclusions, independent of this receptor: The quantity of clinical and demographic metadata differed by source and by participant and was supplied without curation.

The sample taken for sequencing was peripheral blood. The receptor's source is a woman in her forties or fifties with acute or convalescent COVID-19. This receptor chain uses TRBV9 and TRBJ2-3, with 9 bases aligning to TRBD2. The CDR3 corresponds to CASSVGTSGQTDTQYF. The DNA sequence is given as TGTGCCAGCAGCGTAGGAACTAGCGGGCAGACAGATACGCAGTATTTT.